The 29 T cell receptor beta chains given below trace back to one sample, sequenced in a study of blood T cell repertoires in COVID-19. TCRdb's copy holds only in-frame clones and misses some; the assay was immunoSEQ multiplex PCR. The repertoire includes 180,000 or so clones, 82% of them detected once, and 8.4% sits in the top ten. Sequenced sample: peripheral blood. The receptors were sampled from a woman between 70 and 85 years old with acute or convalescent COVID-19.

V usage is TRBV9 and J usage is TRBJ2-2; 8 nucleotides agree with TRBD2. In germline, CDR1 is SGDLS, CDR2 YYNGEE. The CDR3 extends over 16 amino acids. J lost 6 bases, V lost 0 bases, and 7 bases had no gene match. CDR3 nucleotides: TGTGCCAGCAGCGTAGGACGGGGGGGCCGTCCCGGGGAGCTGTTTTTT. This encodes CASSVGRGGRPGELFF.

The V call is TRBV11-2, the J call TRBJ2-2; 9 nucleotides align to TRBD2. V trimming: 1 base; J trimming: 4 bases; junction bases outside the gene matches: 4. The CDR3 sequence is 16 residues long. The germline CDR1 and CDR2 sequences are SGHAT and FQNNGV. The CDR3 DNA reads TGTGCCAGCAGCTTAGTTAGCGGGAGTGGCACCGGGGAGCTGTTTTTT. Translation: CASSLVSGSGTGELFF.

The gene calls are TRBV4-3 and TRBJ1-2; TRBD1 might be the D (6 bases). V lost 4 bases and J lost 0, with 12 bases in between. This CDR3 spans 15 amino acids. Looked up from germline, CDR1 is LGHNA and CDR2 is YSLEER. The CDR3 DNA reads as TGCGCCAGCAGCCCTGACGGACAGCCTAACTATGGCTACACCTTC. Its protein is CASSPDGQPNYGYTF.

J is TRBJ1-1 and V is TRBV7-8; the D is unclear. Germline V gene lookup returns CDR1 SGHVS and CDR2 FQNEAQ. The CDR3 length is 14 residues. Trimming removed 5 bases from V and 2 bases from J, with 12 bases in between. The CDR3 nucleotides read TGTGCCAGCAGCCGAGGGCGGACTAACACTGAAGCTTTCTTT. It translates to CASSRGRTNTEAFF.

V gene TRBV9 combines with J gene TRBJ1-2, with 8 bases identical to TRBD1. Per the germline V gene, CDR1 is SGDLS and CDR2 is YYNGEE. V was pared by 5 bases and J by 1 base, with 13 bases of the junction left unmatched. This CDR3 contains 17 residues. CDR3 loop: CASRPERETGDNYGYTF. In DNA, the CDR3 is TGTGCCAGCAGACCTGAGAGGGAGACAGGGGATAACTATGGCTACACCTTC. The whole variable domain, filled in from reference TRBV9 and TRBJ1-2, reads DSGVTQTPKHLITATGQRVTLRCSPRSGDLSVYWYQQSLDQGLQFLIQYYNGEERAKGNILERFSAQQFPDLHSELNLSSLELGDSALYFCASRPERETGDNYGYTFGSGTRLTVV.

The count of this clone is one. The rearrangement uses TRBV11-2 and TRBJ2-1, with TRBD1 matching over 10 bases. The CDR3 covers 16 residues. CDR1 and CDR2 from the germline V gene are SGHAT and FQNNGV. The ends lost 2 bases at V and 2 bases at J; junction bases unmatched: 3. CDR3 loop: CASSLLGTGAYNEQFF. CDR3 nucleotides: TGTGCCAGCAGCTTACTTGGGACAGGGGCCTACAATGAGCAGTTCTTC.

The chain couples TRBV10-3 to TRBJ2-5, with 8 bases matching TRBD2. CDR1 is ENHRY and CDR2 is SYGVKD in the germline V gene. The CDR3 runs 15 residues. V dropped 10 bases and J dropped 5; count of bases not matched to a gene: 15. The CDR3 region is CATSGGSGTRETQYF. The CDR3 DNA reads as TGTGCCACCTCCGGGGGTAGCGGGACTAGGGAGACCCAGTACTTC.

The rearrangement uses TRBV6-1 and TRBJ1-6; 9 nucleotides align to TRBD1. This CDR3 is built from 16 residues. Germline V gene lookup returns CDR1 MNHNS and CDR2 SASEGT. The V and J ends lost 0 bases and 7 bases, in that order; junction bases with no gene match: 4. CDR3 amino acids: CASSEADRGRNSPLHF. The CDR3 bases are TGTGCCAGCAGTGAAGCAGACAGGGGGAGGAATTCACCCCTCCACTTT.

This sequence joins TRBV9 and TRBJ1-5; 7 bases match TRBD1. The V segment lost 4 bases and the J segment 9 bases; nucleotides outside the gene matches: 10. CDR1 and CDR2 from the germline V gene are SGDLS and YYNGEE. The CDR3 extends over 14 amino acids. The CDR3 loop is CASSREGAGSPQHF. In DNA form, the CDR3 reads TGTGCCAGCAGCCGCGAGGGGGCTGGATCGCCCCAGCATTTT.

The gene calls are TRBV19 and TRBJ2-3, with D unclear. The CDR3 sequence is 20 residues long. Germline assignment: CDR1 LNHDA and CDR2 SQIVND (reference sequence). V was trimmed by 10 bases and J by 0 bases, leaving 32 bases between them. The CDR3 loop is CATSSYLSVREIVSTDTQYF. The CDR3 DNA follows: TGTGCCACAAGTAGTTATTTATCCGTGCGCGAGATTGTTAGCACAGATACGCAGTATTTT.

This rearrangement joins TRBV3-1 (or the pseudogene TRBV3-2) to TRBJ2-2; D not resolved. V was shortened by 4 bases and J by 4 bases, with 4 bases between the two germline ends. Germline values: CDR1 LGHDT, CDR2 YNNKEL (reference sequence). The CDR3 covers 12 residues. The CDR3 here is CASSLSTGELFF. CDR3 sequence (DNA): TGTGCCAGCAGCCTATCCACCGGGGAGCTGTTTTTT.

The chain combines TRBV6-1 with TRBJ2-1; D not certain. The CDR3 is 14 amino acids. Germline V gene lookup returns CDR1 MNHNS and CDR2 SASEGT. V was shortened by 1 base and J by 2 bases, with 6 bases between the two germline ends. The CDR3 DNA reads as TGTGCCAGCAGTGAAGATCCCACCTACAATGAGCAGTTCTTC. This sequence encodes CASSEDPTYNEQFF.

The chain carries TRBV20-1 and TRBJ1-1, with 8 bases matching TRBD1. J lost 1 base, V lost 3 bases, and 7 bases had no gene match. CDR3 size: 15 residues. Per the germline V gene, CDR1 is DFQATT and CDR2 is SNEGSKA (reference sequence). The CDR3 spells CSASSPGTGNTEAFF. The DNA for the CDR3 is TGCAGTGCTAGTTCGCCTGGGACAGGGAACACTGAAGCTTTCTTT.

The genes are TRBV7-9 and TRBJ2-3; D might be TRBD1 (5 bases). The CDR3 runs 14 residues. V lost 0 bases and J 11 bases, leaving 15 bases between the germline ends. Per germline, CDR1 SEHNR and CDR2 FQNEAQ (reference sequence). CDR3 nucleotide sequence: TGTGCCAGCAGCTTAGCTCCTCTAGGGGTGGGGCAGTATTTT. It codes for CASSLAPLGVGQYF.

This chain uses TRBV25-1 with TRBJ1-2; possibly TRBD1 for D (6 bases). The CDR3 totals 17 residues. Trimming removed 0 bases from V and 3 bases from J, with 17 bases in between. The germline V gene encodes CDR1 MGHDK and CDR2 SYGVNS. The CDR3 DNA is TGTGCCAGCAGTGAATATCAGTTTGCAGGGGTGGACTATGGCTACACCTTC. This gives the protein CASSEYQFAGVDYGYTF.

The V and J genes are TRBV11-2 and TRBJ1-1; tentatively, D is TRBD1 (6 bases). The V end lost 5 bases, the J end lost 6 bases, and 10 bases lay between the germline ends. Germline CDR1 SGHAT, CDR2 FQNNGV. This CDR3 is built from 12 residues. Here the CDR3 reads CASSAWTAEAFF. CDR3 DNA sequence: TGTGCCAGCAGCGCATGGACAGCTGAAGCTTTCTTT.

The chain recombines TRBV2 with TRBJ1-1, with D uncertain. Germline CDR1 and CDR2: SNHLY and FYNNEI. The V end lost 2 bases, the J end lost 5 bases, and 12 bases lay between the germline ends. This CDR3 contains 14 residues. In DNA form, the CDR3 reads TGTGCCAGCAGTGAAACTCCGACGGGAACTGAAGCTTTCTTT. Protein: CASSETPTGTEAFF.

This sequence joins TRBV6-5 and TRBJ1-6, with TRBD1 matching 7 bases. V shed 6 bases and J 6 bases; nucleotides not matched to a gene: 8. The length of the CDR3 is 15 residues. The V gene's germline CDR1 is MNHEY and CDR2 SVGAGI. CDR3 nucleotide sequence: TGTGCCAGCAGCCCACTGGACAGGTTTAATTCACCCCTCCACTTT. It encodes CASSPLDRFNSPLHF.

This clone was counted a single time. The V and J genes are TRBV11-2 and TRBJ1-2; D remains ambiguous. Germline-derived CDR1 and CDR2 are SGHAT and FQNNGV. Deletions cut 5 bases from V and 3 bases from J, with 10 bases between. The length of the CDR3 is 13 residues. The CDR3 DNA reads TGTGCCAGCAGCCCTGCAGGCCACTATGGCTACACCTTC. It specifies CASSPAGHYGYTF.

The V call is TRBV3-1 (or the pseudogene TRBV3-2), the J call TRBJ2-5, with 9 bases aligning to TRBD1. Germline V gene sequence: CDR1 LGHDT, CDR2 YNNKEL (reference sequence). The CDR3 sequence is 19 residues long. The junction had 16 bases not matched to a gene; V was cut back by 4 bases and J by 1 base. The CDR3 DNA reads TGTGCCAGCAGCCTCTTGGGGACAGGGCTACATTTCACCCAAGAGACCCAGTACTTC. Its protein product is CASSLLGTGLHFTQETQYF.

This clone appeared a single time. This chain's CDR3 is CASLRLAGGADTQYF. The CDR3 DNA sequence: TGTGCCAGCCTCAGACTAGCGGGAGGTGCAGATACGCAGTATTTT. This chain uses TRBV6-5 with TRBJ2-3; 13 bases align to TRBD2. The V and J ends lost 8 bases and 4 bases, in that order; junction bases with no gene match: 6. CDR1 is MNHEY, CDR2 SVGAGI, per germline. The CDR3 is 15 residues long.

The rearrangement joins TRBV7-8 to TRBJ2-7; TRBD1 aligns across 8 bases. Trimming cost V 5 bases and J 1 base; bases outside gene matches: 19. CDR3 length: 19 amino acids. Germline CDR1 SGHVS, CDR2 FQNEAQ. CDR3 nucleotide sequence: TGTGCCAGCAGCCTCCCACCCGATGTCTGGACAGGGCCTTCCTACGAGCAGTACTTC. It encodes CASSLPPDVWTGPSYEQYF.

The genes are TRBV29-1 and TRBJ2-7; 9 nucleotides match TRBD1. Germline V CDR1 and CDR2: SQVTM, ANQGSEA. J gave up 3 bases and V 4 bases, and 1 base lay outside the gene matches. The CDR3 extends over 12 amino acids. CDR3 DNA: TGCAGCGTTGCGACAGGGGGCTACGAGCAGTACTTC. This sequence encodes CSVATGGYEQYF.

V gene TRBV3-1 (or the pseudogene TRBV3-2) combines with J gene TRBJ2-1, with D maybe TRBD1 (6 bases). CDR3 length: 18 amino acids. V gave up 1 base and J gave up 3 bases, with 19 bases separating them. Looked up from germline, CDR1 is LGHDT and CDR2 is YNNKEL (reference sequence). The DNA for the CDR3 is TGTGCCAGCAGCCAAGGTGATCTGGGGGCAGGGTACTACAATGAGCAGTTCTTC. Translated, it gives CASSQGDLGAGYYNEQFF.

The chain employs TRBV10-1 and TRBJ2-3; 10 nucleotides match TRBD2. The CDR3 has 20 residues. Germline loops: CDR1 WNHNN, CDR2 SYGVQD (reference sequence). The ends lost 7 bases at V and 2 bases at J; junction bases unmatched: 21. CDR3 sequence reads: CASKWLSGGNTEPYTDTQYF. CDR3 DNA: TGCGCCAGCAAGTGGCTTAGCGGGGGGAATACCGAACCTTACACAGATACGCAGTATTTT.

This clone was detected a few times. The chain recombines TRBV3-1 (or the pseudogene TRBV3-2) with TRBJ1-5; TRBD1 is a possible D gene (6 bases). The CDR3 is 13 amino acids. Trimming took 1 base from V and 6 from J, leaving 7 bases between them. Germline CDR1 is LGHDT and CDR2 is YNNKEL (reference sequence). The CDR3 region has the DNA TGTGCCAGCAGCCAAGTCAGGGGTCAGCCCCAGCATTTT. Its protein is CASSQVRGQPQHF.

V gene TRBV6-1 combines with J gene TRBJ2-5; the match to TRBD2 covers 12 bases. The CDR3 contains 16 residues. Trimming removed 4 bases from V and 1 base from J; junction bases left unmatched: 4. Germline CDR1 reads MNHNS; CDR2 reads SASEGT. CDR3 sequence reads: CASSGLAGVGQETQYF. The CDR3 DNA sequence: TGTGCCAGCAGTGGACTAGCGGGGGTCGGCCAAGAGACCCAGTACTTC.

J is TRBJ1-1 and V is TRBV11-2; the D is unclear. Germline values: CDR1 SGHAT, CDR2 FQNNGV. This CDR3 spans 16 amino acids. V lost 4 bases and J 1 base, leaving 16 bases between the germline ends. DNA for the CDR3: TGTGCCAGCAGCTCCCGGGGATTTGTGCGGAACACTGAAGCTTTCTTT. Translated: CASSSRGFVRNTEAFF.

The chain carries TRBV4-3 and TRBJ2-2; TRBD2 matches 10 bases. The CDR3 length is 15 residues. The trim removed 9 bases at V and 7 bases at J, leaving 11 bases unmatched. Germline CDR1 and CDR2: LGHNA and YSLEER. CDR3 DNA sequence: TGCGCCAGTAGGAAGCGGGAGGGCTCCGGCGGGGAGCTGTTTTTT. Its protein product is CASRKREGSGGELFF.